The 14 T cell receptor beta chains in this list originate from one sample, sequenced in a study of CD8+CD57+ T cells in acquired aplastic anemia. TCR beta VDJ and CDR3 were profiled, and genomic DNA was the template. TCRdb reanalysed the reads using MiXCR and keeps one entry per CDR3 protein. The sample contains about 130,000 distinct CDR3 sequences, 48% of which appear only once. Sample: sorted CD4+, CD8+, or CD8+CD57+ T cells (not recorded which) from PBMCs. The receptors stem from a human donor in good health, serving as a control.

The CDR3 DNA follows: TGTGCCACCAGCATTTACAGGGGAGAGATAGAAGGCACTGAAGCTTTCTTT. Translated: CATSIYRGEIEGTEAFF. The rearrangement joins TRBV15 to TRBJ1-1; 7 bases align to TRBD1. V shed 4 bases, J shed 4 bases, and the junction held 15 bases outside the gene matches. In germline, CDR1 is LNHNV, CDR2 YYDKDF (reference sequence). There are 17 residues in the CDR3.

Comment on this clonotype: No conserved phenylalanine or tryptophan is present at the end of the CDR3, so a read error is the likely explanation. The chain links TRBV5-1 to TRBJ2-5; 8 bases map to TRBD2. The CDR3 runs to 14 residues. Trimming at V came to 2 bases and at J to 2 bases, leaving 2 bases not matched to a gene. Germline CDR1 and CDR2: SGHRS and YFSETQ. The CDR3 sequence is CASSLTGGQETQYS. The CDR3 DNA is TGCGCCAGCAGCTTAACGGGGGGGCAAGAGACCCAGTACTCC.

This chain uses TRBV13 with TRBJ2-3; D assignment may be TRBD1 or TRBD2 (6 bases each). CDR1 is PRHDT and CDR2 is FYEKMQ in the germline V gene (reference sequence). CDR3 size: 15 residues. Trimming took off 5 bases at V and 5 bases at J, with 17 bases between the two ends. CDR3 in DNA: TGTGCCAGCAGCCTCCGGAGGGGGTCGGGAGATACGCAGTATTTT. Translating it yields CASSLRRGSGDTQYF.

The chain employs TRBV7-6 and TRBJ2-7; 9 nucleotides match TRBD1. The CDR3 length is 13 residues. The J segment lost 6 bases and the V segment lost 5 bases, leaving 5 bases of the junction unmatched. Germline loops: CDR1 SGHVS, CDR2 FNYEAQ. The CDR3 loop reads CASSHGQGSEQYF. The CDR3 region has the DNA TGTGCCAGCAGCCATGGACAGGGGAGCGAGCAGTACTTC.

J is TRBJ2-7 and V is TRBV27, with TRBD1 matching over 8 bases. CDR3 length: 18 residues. Germline CDR1 MNHEY, CDR2 SMNVEV (reference sequence). Trimming took 5 bases from V and 2 from J; bases not matched to a gene: 17. CDR3 DNA sequence: TGTGCCAGCAGTCCTTGGCTAGCTGACAGGGGATTTACCTACGAGCAGTACTTC. Translating gives CASSPWLADRGFTYEQYF.

V and J are TRBV18 and TRBJ2-7, with D hard to call. CDR3 size: 15 residues. Per the germline V gene, CDR1 is KGHSH and CDR2 is LQKENI. V lost 6 bases, J lost 4 bases, and 19 bases lay in between. The CDR3 DNA is TGTGCCAGCTCCCAAAGGGCCCGCCGGGCGTACGAGCAGTACTTC. It codes for CASSQRARRAYEQYF.

The sample holds many counts of this clonotype. The rearrangement uses TRBV11-2 and TRBJ2-3; D gene ambiguous. The CDR3 contains 15 residues. The germline gives CDR1 SGHAT, CDR2 FQNNGV. The V end lost 5 bases, the J end lost 1 base, and 13 bases lay between the germline ends. CDR3 amino acids: CASSPLGEGTDTQYF. CDR3 bases: TGTGCCAGCAGCCCCCTCGGAGAGGGCACAGATACGCAGTATTTT.

This chain uses TRBV11-1 with TRBJ2-5; TRBD1 aligns across 8 bases. The CDR3 has 15 amino acids. Per the germline V gene, CDR1 is SGHAT and CDR2 is FQDESV (reference sequence). J was trimmed by 1 base and V by 3 bases; bases with no gene match: 4. The CDR3 loop is CASSFGQGRQETQYF. As DNA, the CDR3 is TGTGCCAGCAGCTTCGGACAGGGACGCCAAGAGACCCAGTACTTC.

The sample holds many counts of this clonotype. The rearrangement joins TRBV12-3 or TRBV12-4 to TRBJ2-1, with 12 bases lining up with TRBD2. V dropped 4 bases and J dropped 5; count of bases not matched to a gene: 3. The CDR3 loop spans 15 amino acids. As DNA, the CDR3 is TGTGCCAGCAGTTGGCCTAGCGGGGGGGACAATGAGCAGTTCTTC. This encodes CASSWPSGGDNEQFF.

This clonotype was observed a handful of times. The genes are TRBV7-9 and TRBJ2-7; 9 nucleotides match TRBD1. This CDR3 has 14 amino acids. Germline lookup yields CDR1 SEHNR and CDR2 FQNEAQ (reference sequence). V lost 5 bases, J lost 5 bases, and 7 bases stayed unmatched. DNA for the CDR3: TGTGCCAGCAGCCCGGGACAGGGTGTGGACGAGCAGTACTTC. Translation: CASSPGQGVDEQYF. The complete variable domain, with remaining parts taken from reference TRBV7-9 and TRBJ2-7, reads DTGVSQNPRHKITKRGQNVTFRCDPISEHNRLYWYRQTLGQGPEFLTYFQNEAQLEKSRLLSDRFSAERPKGSFSTLEIQRTEQGDSAMYLCASSPGQGVDEQYFGPGTRLTVT.

This clonotype was seen repeatedly, ten times or more. The junction differs from germline at one of its ends, possibly a read error. V and J are TRBV10-3 and TRBJ2-1, with TRBD1 matching 7 bases. In germline, CDR1 is ENHRY, CDR2 SYGVKD. CDR3 size: 14 residues. CDR3: CAMSERGLDNEQFF. CDR3 nucleotide sequence: TGTGCCATGAGTGAAAGGGGGCTGGACAATGAGCAGTTCTTC.

The chain links TRBV14 to TRBJ2-7; D not resolved. Germline V gives CDR1 SGHDN, CDR2 FVKESK. V gave up 3 bases and J gave up 4 bases, with 7 bases separating them. The CDR3 spans 12 residues. Here the CDR3 DNA reads TGTGCCAGCAGCCAGACCCATTACGAGCAGTACTTC. Translation gives CASSQTHYEQYF.

There are many counts of this clonotype. The rearrangement joins TRBV12-3 or TRBV12-4 to TRBJ1-6; D call uncertain. Trimming took off 6 bases at V and 6 bases at J, with 6 bases between the two ends. CDR3 size: 12 residues. CDR3 loop: CASSPGNSPLHF. The CDR3 nucleotides read TGTGCCAGCAGCCCGGGTAATTCACCCCTCCACTTT.

The chain links TRBV7-6 to TRBJ2-1; 9 bases are a match to TRBD2. The CDR3 consists of 18 residues. Trimming removed 1 base from V and 6 bases from J; junction bases left unmatched: 13. Per germline, CDR1 SGHVS and CDR2 FNYEAQ. The CDR3 here is CASSLVLLAGTYPNEQFF. In DNA form, the CDR3 reads TGTGCCAGCAGCTTAGTTCTCCTAGCGGGAACCTACCCCAATGAGCAGTTCTTC.